Following are 14 T cell receptor beta chains from one sample sequenced in a study of cytomegalovirus exposure and HLA in healthy donors. Assay: immunoSEQ multiplex PCR; the TCRdb copy retains only in-frame clones and omits some. The sample lists approximately 170,000 clones; roughly 84% were seen once. The sequenced sample consisted of PBMCs. These receptor sequences come from a man aged 25 to 45 in good health and CMV-seropositive.

The chain uses TRBV28 and TRBJ1-2, with 8 bases that match TRBD1. CDR1 and CDR2 (germline): MDHEN, SYDVKM. CDR3 length: 14 amino acids. V was pared by 3 bases and J by 5 bases, with 5 bases of the junction left unmatched. The CDR3, as DNA: TGTGCCAGCAGTTTTAGCAGGGGGCCGTATGGCTACACCTTC. Translated, it gives CASSFSRGPYGYTF.

This clone came up a few times. The chain recombines TRBV12-5 with TRBJ2-5; 7 nucleotides align to TRBD2. After removal of 7 bases from V and 5 bases from J, the junction contained 4 bases not matched to a gene. Germline CDR1 and CDR2: LGHNT and FRNRAP. The CDR3 contains 12 residues. CDR3 bases: TGTGCTAGTGCCTCGCGGGGGGAGACCCAGTACTTC. Amino acids: CASASRGETQYF.

This rearrangement joins TRBV5-1 to TRBJ1-4, with 10 nucleotides matching TRBD1. V trimming: 6 bases; J trimming: 8 bases; junction bases outside the gene matches: 10. Germline V CDR1 and CDR2: SGHRS, YFSETQ. This CDR3 is 15 amino acids long. CDR3 nucleotide sequence: TGCGCCAGCAACATCGGACAGGGGGTCGGGGAAAAACTGTTTTTT. Translation: CASNIGQGVGEKLFF.

V gene TRBV4-1 combines with J gene TRBJ2-1; TRBD1 is a possible D gene (6 bases). The germline V and J ends were trimmed by 1 base and 2 bases, with 12 bases remaining between them. From germline, CDR1 is MGHRA and CDR2 YSYEKL. The CDR3 is 16 amino acids. CDR3: CASSQAGARAYNEQFF. The DNA of the CDR3 is TGCGCCAGCAGCCAAGCAGGGGCCAGGGCCTACAATGAGCAGTTCTTC.

The chain employs TRBV6-4 and TRBJ2-1; 9 bases are a match to TRBD2. The ends lost 6 bases at V and 6 bases at J; junction bases unmatched: 12. CDR1 is MRHNA and CDR2 is SNTAGT in the germline V gene. This CDR3 has 16 amino acids. In DNA, the CDR3 is TGTGCCAGCAGCCCCGAGGCCGCGGGAGGGCGCAATGAGCAGTTCTTC. Residues: CASSPEAAGGRNEQFF.

The rearrangement links TRBV19 to TRBJ2-1; 11 bases line up with TRBD2. The trim removed 3 bases at V and 10 bases at J, leaving 5 bases unmatched. CDR1 and CDR2 (germline): LNHDA, SQIVND (reference sequence). The CDR3 consists of 14 residues. The CDR3 region is CASSMGLAVYEQFF. Written as DNA, the CDR3 is TGTGCCAGTAGTATGGGACTAGCGGTATACGAGCAGTTCTTC.

The chain links TRBV4-2 to TRBJ1-4; 8 nucleotides line up with TRBD1. Looked up from germline, CDR1 is LGHNA and CDR2 is YNFKEQ. V lost 1 base and J lost 8; bases outside the gene matches: 6. This CDR3 has 15 residues. The CDR3 DNA reads as TGTGCCAGCAGCCAAGGGAGGGGACAGGAGGAAAAACTGTTTTTT. It encodes CASSQGRGQEEKLFF.

This clone was counted once. The gene calls are TRBV12-2 and TRBJ2-7; the DNA was not used to check the table's D call, TRBD2. TRBV12-2 is a pseudogene segment. The CDR3 loop spans 12 amino acids. The CDR3 nucleotides are TGTGCAAGTCGCTGGCCCGGGAGAGAGCAGTACTTC. Protein sequence: CASRWPGREQYF.

V is TRBV28 and J is TRBJ2-1; possibly TRBD1 for D (5 bases). Germline CDR1 MDHEN, CDR2 SYDVKM. V lost 6 bases to trimming and J lost 1 base, with 13 bases between them. The CDR3 totals 15 residues. The CDR3 region is CASSFFRGSYNEQFF. In DNA, the CDR3 is TGTGCCAGCAGCTTTTTTAGGGGATCCTACAATGAGCAGTTCTTC.

This chain uses TRBV28 with TRBJ2-1; D gene unclear. The germline V gene encodes CDR1 MDHEN and CDR2 SYDVKM. V lost 6 bases and J 0 bases, leaving 15 bases between the germline ends. The CDR3 covers 16 residues. The CDR3 protein is CASSPVPKSSYNEQFF. The CDR3 coding sequence is TGTGCCAGCAGCCCGGTTCCCAAAAGCTCCTACAATGAGCAGTTCTTC.

The chain is built from TRBV7-3 and TRBJ1-1; 7 bases align to TRBD1. V gave up 1 base and J gave up 1 base; unmatched junction bases: 9. This CDR3 is 17 amino acids long. Germline V CDR1 and CDR2: SGHTA, FQGTGA. CDR3 region: CASSLKGTEGSNTEAFF. The CDR3, as DNA: TGTGCCAGCAGCTTAAAGGGGACAGAGGGGTCGAACACTGAAGCTTTCTTT. Full variable domain (outside the CDR3, taken from reference TRBV7-3 and TRBJ1-1): GAGVSQTPSNKVTEKGKYVELRCDPISGHTALYWYRQSLGQGPEFLIYFQGTGAADDSGLPNDRFFAVRPEGSVSTLKIQRTERGDSAVYLCASSLKGTEGSNTEAFFGQGTRLTVV.

This sequence joins TRBV4-3 and TRBJ1-1, with TRBD1 matching 8 bases. V lost 0 bases to trimming and J lost 0 bases; unmatched junction nucleotides: 6. Germline V gives CDR1 LGHNA, CDR2 YSLEER. The CDR3 contains 17 residues. CDR3 residues: CASSQDWQGAMNTEAFF. DNA of the CDR3: TGCGCCAGCAGCCAAGATTGGCAGGGGGCTATGAACACTGAAGCTTTCTTT.

The chain combines TRBV30 with TRBJ1-2; 9 positions agree with TRBD1. Germline-derived CDR1 and CDR2 are GTSNPN and SVGIG (reference sequence). V lost 7 bases to trimming and J lost 4 bases; unmatched junction nucleotides: 7. The CDR3 is 13 amino acids. CDR3 residues: CAYRDRVFYGYTF. The DNA of the CDR3 is TGTGCCTACCGGGACAGGGTATTCTATGGCTACACCTTC.

This clone was detected once. The genes are TRBV30 and TRBJ2-2, with 9 bases aligning to TRBD1. The germline gives CDR1 GTSNPN, CDR2 SVGIG (reference sequence). There are 15 residues in the CDR3. V shed 3 bases, J shed 3 bases, and the junction held 5 bases outside the gene matches. CDR3 sequence reads: CAWRWGQGYTGELFF. DNA for the CDR3: TGTGCCTGGAGGTGGGGACAGGGCTACACCGGGGAGCTGTTTTTT. Using reference TRBV30 and TRBJ2-2 for the parts outside the CDR3, the full variable domain is SQTIHQWPATLVQPVGSPLSLECTVEGTSNPNLYWYRQAAGRGLQLLFYSVGIGQISSEVPQNLSASRPQDRQFILSSKKLLLSDSGFYLCAWRWGQGYTGELFFGEGSRLTVL.